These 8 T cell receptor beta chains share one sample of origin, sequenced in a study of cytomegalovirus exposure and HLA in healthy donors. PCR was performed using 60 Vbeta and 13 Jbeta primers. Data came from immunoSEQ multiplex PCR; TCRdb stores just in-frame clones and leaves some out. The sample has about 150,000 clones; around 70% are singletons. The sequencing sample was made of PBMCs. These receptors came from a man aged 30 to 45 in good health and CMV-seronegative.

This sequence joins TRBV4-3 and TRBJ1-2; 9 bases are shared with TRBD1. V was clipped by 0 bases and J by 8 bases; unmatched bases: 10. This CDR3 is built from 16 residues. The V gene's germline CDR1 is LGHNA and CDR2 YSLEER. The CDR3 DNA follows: TGCGCCAGCAGCCAAGACTTCCGGGACAGGGAAAACGGCTACACCTTC. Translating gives CASSQDFRDRENGYTF.

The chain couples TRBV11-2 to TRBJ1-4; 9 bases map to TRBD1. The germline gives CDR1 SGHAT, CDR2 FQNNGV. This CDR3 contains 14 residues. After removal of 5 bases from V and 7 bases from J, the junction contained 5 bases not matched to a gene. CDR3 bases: TGTGCCAGCAGCCCTGGACAGGGGTCTGAAAAACTGTTTTTT. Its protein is CASSPGQGSEKLFF. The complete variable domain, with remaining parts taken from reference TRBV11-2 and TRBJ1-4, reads EAGVAQSPRYKIIEKRQSVAFWCNPISGHATLYWYQQILGQGPKLLIQFQNNGVVDDSQLPKDRFSAERLKGVDSTLKIQPAKLEDSAVYLCASSPGQGSEKLFFGSGTQLSVL.

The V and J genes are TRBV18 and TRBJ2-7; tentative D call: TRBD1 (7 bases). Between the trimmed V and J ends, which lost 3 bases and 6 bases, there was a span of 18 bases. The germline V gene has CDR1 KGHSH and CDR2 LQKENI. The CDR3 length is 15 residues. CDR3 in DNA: TGTGCCAGCTCACCCTCTCAGGGGGGAGGAGGCGAGCAGTACTTC. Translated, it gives CASSPSQGGGGEQYF.

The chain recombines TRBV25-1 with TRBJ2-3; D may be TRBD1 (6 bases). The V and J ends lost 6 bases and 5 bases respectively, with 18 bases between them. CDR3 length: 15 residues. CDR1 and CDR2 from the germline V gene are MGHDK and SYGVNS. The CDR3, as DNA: TGTGCCAGCAGGTCCTCGCCAGGGGCCCAAGATACGCAGTATTTT. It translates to CASRSSPGAQDTQYF.

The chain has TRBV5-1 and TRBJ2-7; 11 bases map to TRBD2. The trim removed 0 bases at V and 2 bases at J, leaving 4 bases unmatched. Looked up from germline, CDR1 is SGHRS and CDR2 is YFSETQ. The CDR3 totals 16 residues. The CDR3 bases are TGCGCCAGCAGCTTGGCGGGGACTAGCGGTACCTACGAGCAGTACTTC. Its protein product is CASSLAGTSGTYEQYF.

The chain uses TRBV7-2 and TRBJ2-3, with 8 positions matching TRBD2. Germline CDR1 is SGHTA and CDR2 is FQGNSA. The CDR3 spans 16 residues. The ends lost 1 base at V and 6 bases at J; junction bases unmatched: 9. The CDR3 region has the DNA TGTGCCAGCAGCTTAGATTCAGCGGGGGTTTCGGATACGCAGTATTTT. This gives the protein CASSLDSAGVSDTQYF.

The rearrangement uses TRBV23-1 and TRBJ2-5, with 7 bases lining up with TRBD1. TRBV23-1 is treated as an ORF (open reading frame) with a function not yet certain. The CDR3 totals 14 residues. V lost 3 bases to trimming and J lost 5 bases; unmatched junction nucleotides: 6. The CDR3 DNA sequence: TGCGCCAGCAGTCATACAGGGGAATGTGAGACCCAGTACTTC. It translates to CASSHTGECETQYF.

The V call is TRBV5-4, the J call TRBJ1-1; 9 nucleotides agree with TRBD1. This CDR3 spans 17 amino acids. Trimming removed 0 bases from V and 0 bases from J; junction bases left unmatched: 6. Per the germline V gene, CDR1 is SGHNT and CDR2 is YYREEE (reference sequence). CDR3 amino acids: CASSLEGQGAMNTEAFF. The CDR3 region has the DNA TGTGCCAGCAGCTTGGAGGGACAGGGTGCTATGAACACTGAAGCTTTCTTT.